This T cell receptor (beta chain) comes out of a study of blood T cell repertoires in COVID-19. Overall study: Spain, Italy and the United States supplied samples that represented acute and convalescent COVID-19. T cells, B-cell-depleted T cells, or PBMCs supplied cDNA or gDNA.

Produced via immunoSEQ multiplex PCR; TCRdb's table is partial and in-frame only. Of 200,000 to 250,000 clones listed, 75% to 85% were seen once; the top ten hold 9.1%. In terms of age and location, participants ranged from roughly 18 to 95 years and lived in approximately 26 US areas. This clone was seen repeatedly, ten times or more. The CDR3 extends over 14 amino acids. Germline CDR1 SGHAT, CDR2 FQNNGV. After removal of 9 bases from V and 1 base from J, the junction contained 5 bases not matched to a gene. The J gene is TRBJ1-1, the V gene TRBV11-2; 10 bases are a match to TRBD1. The sequencing input was PBMCs or T cells enriched from blood (not recorded which). The clonotype originates from a woman in her forties or fifties with acute COVID-19. The CDR3, as DNA: TGTGCCAGTGCCTGGACAGGGGGGAACACTGAAGCTTTCTTT. Translated: CASAWTGGNTEAFF. The full variable domain, in which reference TRBV11-2 and TRBJ1-1 provide the parts outside the CDR3, is EAGVAQSPRYKIIEKRQSVAFWCNPISGHATLYWYQQILGQGPKLLIQFQNNGVVDDSQLPKDRFSAERLKGVDSTLKIQPAKLEDSAVYLCASAWTGGNTEAFFGQGTRLTVV.